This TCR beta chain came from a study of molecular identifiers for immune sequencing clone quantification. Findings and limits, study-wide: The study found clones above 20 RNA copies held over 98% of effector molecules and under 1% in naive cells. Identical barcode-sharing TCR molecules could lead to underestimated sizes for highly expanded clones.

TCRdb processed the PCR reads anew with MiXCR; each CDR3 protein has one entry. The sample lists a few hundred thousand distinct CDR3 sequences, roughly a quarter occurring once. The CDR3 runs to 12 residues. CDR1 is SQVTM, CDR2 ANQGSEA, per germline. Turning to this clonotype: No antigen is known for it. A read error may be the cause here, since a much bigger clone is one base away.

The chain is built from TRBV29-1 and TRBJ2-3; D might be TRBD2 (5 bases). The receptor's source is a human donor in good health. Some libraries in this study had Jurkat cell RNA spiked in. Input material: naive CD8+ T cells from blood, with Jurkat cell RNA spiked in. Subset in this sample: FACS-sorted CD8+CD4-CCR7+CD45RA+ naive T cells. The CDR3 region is CSVRDHTDAQYF. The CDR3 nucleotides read TGCAGCGTGAGGGATCACACAGATGCGCAGTATTTT.